What follows describes a single T cell receptor (beta chain). Its specificity is not known. This specimen belongs to a study of cytomegalovirus exposure and HLA in healthy donors. Whole-study findings and limits: Reports state that TCR beta sequences accurately predicted most subjects' HLA-A and HLA-B alleles. In a later analysis, CMV-associated beta chains were mostly HLA-associated, it appeared.

Vbeta (60) and Jbeta (13) primers were used in the PCR. The table came from immunoSEQ multiplex PCR; TCRdb's copy has only in-frame clones and leaves some out. Here the sample spans under 200,000 clones, roughly 74% being singletons. Germline V gives CDR1 SGHTA, CDR2 FQGNSA. This CDR3 contains 15 residues. V lost 3 bases and J 3 bases, leaving 11 bases between the germline ends. Specimen: PBMCs. The rearrangement joins TRBV7-2 to TRBJ2-2; possible D gene TRBD1, 8 bases. The clonotype originates from a woman under 40 in good health and CMV-seronegative. CDR3 DNA: TGTGCCAGCAGCTTCACAGGGGGGGACACCGGGGAGCTGTTTTTT. Translating gives CASSFTGGDTGELFF.